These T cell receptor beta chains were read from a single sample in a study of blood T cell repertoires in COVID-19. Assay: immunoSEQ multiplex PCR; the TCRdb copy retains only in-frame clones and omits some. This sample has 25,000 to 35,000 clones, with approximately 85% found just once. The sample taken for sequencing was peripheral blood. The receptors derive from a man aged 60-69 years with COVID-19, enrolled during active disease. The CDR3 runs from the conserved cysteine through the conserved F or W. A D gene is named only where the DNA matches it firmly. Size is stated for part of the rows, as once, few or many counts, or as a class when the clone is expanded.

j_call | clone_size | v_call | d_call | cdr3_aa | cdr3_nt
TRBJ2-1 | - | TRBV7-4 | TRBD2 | CASSFGKTSGSGDEQFF | TGTGCCAGCAGCTTCGGCAAGACTAGCGGGAGTGGCGATGAGCAGTTCTTC
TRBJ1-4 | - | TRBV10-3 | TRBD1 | CAISSGDVTGGNEKLFF | TGTGCCATCAGTTCGGGGGATGTGACAGGGGGTAATGAAAAACTGTTTTTT
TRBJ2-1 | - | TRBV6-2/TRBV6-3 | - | CASSYPSGSPYNEQFF | TGTGCCAGCAGTTACCCGTCGGGGTCCCCCTACAATGAGCAGTTCTTC
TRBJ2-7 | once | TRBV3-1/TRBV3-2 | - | CASTLEGSYEQYF | TGTGCCAGCACATTGGAGGGGTCCTACGAGCAGTACTTC
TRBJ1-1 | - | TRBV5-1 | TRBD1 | CASSPAGGNTEAFF | TGCGCCAGCAGCCCTGCAGGGGGAAACACTGAAGCTTTCTTT
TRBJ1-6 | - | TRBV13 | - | CASSPGGSSYNSPLHF | TGTGCCAGCAGCCCGGGGGGGTCTTCCTATAATTCACCCCTCCACTTT
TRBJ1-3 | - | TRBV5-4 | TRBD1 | CASSPSDRLSGNTIYF | TGTGCCAGCAGCCCCTCGGACAGGCTCTCTGGAAACACCATATATTTT
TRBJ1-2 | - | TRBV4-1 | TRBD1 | CASSQLGTVPNYGYTF | TGCGCCAGCAGCCAATTGGGGACAGTACCTAACTATGGCTACACCTTC
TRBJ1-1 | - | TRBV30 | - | CAWSPWGGKNTEAFF | TGTGCCTGGAGCCCCTGGGGGGGTAAGAACACTGAAGCTTTCTTT
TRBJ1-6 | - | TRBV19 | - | CASSLGQGDSPLHF | TGTGCCAGTAGTTTAGGGCAGGGTGATTCACCCCTCCACTTT
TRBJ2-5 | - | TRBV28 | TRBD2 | CASSLWTSGRETQYF | TGTGCCAGCAGTTTATGGACTAGCGGGAGAGAGACCCAGTACTTC
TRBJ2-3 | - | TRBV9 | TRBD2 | CASSTRGGRSEDTQYF | TGTGCCAGCAGCACCCGGGGCGGGAGGAGTGAAGATACGCAGTATTTT
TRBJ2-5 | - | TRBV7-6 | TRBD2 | CASSYTAGGETQYF | TGTGCCAGCAGCTATACAGCGGGAGGAGAGACCCAGTACTTC
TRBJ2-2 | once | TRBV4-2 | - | CASSPGELAAEANGELFF | TGTGCCAGCAGCCCGGGGGAATTGGCGGCGGAGGCTAACGGGGAGCTGTTTTTT
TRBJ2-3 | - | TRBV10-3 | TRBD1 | CAISGTGPDTDTQYF | TGTGCCATCAGTGGGACAGGGCCGGACACAGATACGCAGTATTTT
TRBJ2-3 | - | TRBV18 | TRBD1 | CASSPLQGAADTQYF | TGTGCCAGCTCACCGCTACAGGGGGCGGCAGATACGCAGTATTTT
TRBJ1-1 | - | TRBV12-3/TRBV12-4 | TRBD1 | CASSFGQATEAFF | TGTGCCAGCAGTTTCGGACAGGCGACTGAAGCTTTCTTT
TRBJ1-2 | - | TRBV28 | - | CASSRSARGNGYTF | TGTGCCAGCAGTCGAAGCGCCCGAGGCAATGGCTACACCTTC
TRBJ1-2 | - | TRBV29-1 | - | CSSASAEGYGYTF | TGCAGCTCCGCGTCTGCGGAGGGGTATGGCTACACCTTC
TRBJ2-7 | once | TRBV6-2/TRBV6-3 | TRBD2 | CASSPPPGLAGGSYEQYF | TGTGCCAGCAGCCCTCCACCGGGACTAGCGGGAGGAAGCTACGAGCAGTACTTC
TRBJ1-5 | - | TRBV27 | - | CASSSLGGGNQPQHF | TGTGCCAGCAGTTCTCTGGGGGGGGGCAATCAGCCCCAGCATTTT
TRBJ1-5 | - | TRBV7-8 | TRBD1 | CATAPGTANQPQHF | TGTGCCACCGCCCCCGGGACAGCAAATCAGCCCCAGCATTTT
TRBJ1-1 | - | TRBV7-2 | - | CASSLGSVGRENTEAFF | TGTGCCAGCAGCTTAGGTTCGGTCGGCAGGGAGAACACTGAAGCTTTCTTT
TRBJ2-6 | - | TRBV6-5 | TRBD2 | CASRRGDSGANVLTF | TGTGCCAGCAGGCGGGGGGACTCTGGGGCCAACGTCCTGACTTTC
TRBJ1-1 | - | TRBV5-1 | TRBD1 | CASSPGQGLNTEAFF | TGCGCCAGCAGCCCGGGACAGGGTTTGAACACTGAAGCTTTCTTT
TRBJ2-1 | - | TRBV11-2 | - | CASSPRASRLNEQFF | TGTGCCAGCAGCCCCAGGGCAAGTCGACTTAATGAGCAGTTCTTC
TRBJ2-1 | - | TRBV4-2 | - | CASSGPPELRGSSYNEQFF | TGTGCCAGCAGCGGACCCCCGGAGTTGCGGGGAAGCTCCTACAATGAGCAGTTCTTC
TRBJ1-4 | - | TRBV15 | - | CATSRGRGNEKLFF | TGTGCCACCAGCAGAGGCAGGGGTAATGAAAAACTGTTTTTT
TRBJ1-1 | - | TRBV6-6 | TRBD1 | CASSLDRGNTEAFF | TGTGCCAGCAGTCTTGACAGGGGGAACACTGAAGCTTTCTTT
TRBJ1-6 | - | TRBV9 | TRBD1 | CASSGAGTGSSPLHF | TGTGCCAGCAGCGGAGCCGGGACAGGGAGTTCACCCCTCCACTTT
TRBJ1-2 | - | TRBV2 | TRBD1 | CASSGGGQAYGYTF | TGTGCCAGCAGTGGGGGAGGACAGGCCTATGGCTACACCTTC
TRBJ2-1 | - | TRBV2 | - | CASSEGFRVPPFF | TGTGCCAGCAGTGAAGGTTTCCGGGTCCCTCCGTTCTTC
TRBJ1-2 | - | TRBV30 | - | CAWSVGARGYTF | TGTGCCTGGAGTGTGGGGGCGCGTGGCTACACCTTC
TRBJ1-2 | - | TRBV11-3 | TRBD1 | CASSSLGQVDGYTF | TGTGCCAGCAGCTCCCTCGGACAGGTAGATGGCTACACCTTC
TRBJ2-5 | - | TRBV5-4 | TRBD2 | CASSPRTSGTNQETQYF | TGTGCCAGCAGCCCTAGGACTAGCGGGACCAACCAAGAGACCCAGTACTTC
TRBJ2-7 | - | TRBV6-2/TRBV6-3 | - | CASSYGQNRQSYEQYF | TGTGCCAGCAGTTACGGGCAGAACCGCCAGAGCTACGAGCAGTACTTC
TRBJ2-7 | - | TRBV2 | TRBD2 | CASGEGAGGLHEQYF | TGTGCCAGCGGGGAAGGGGCGGGAGGACTGCACGAGCAGTACTTC
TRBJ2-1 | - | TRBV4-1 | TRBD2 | CASSQSITSGTNNEQFF | TGCGCCAGCAGCCAATCTATAACTAGCGGGACTAACAATGAGCAGTTCTTC
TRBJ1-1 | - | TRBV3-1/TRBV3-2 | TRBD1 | CASSQGTGYTEAFF | TGTGCCAGCAGCCAAGGGACAGGCTACACTGAAGCTTTCTTT
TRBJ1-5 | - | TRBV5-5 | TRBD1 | CASSLSTGGRSNQPQHF | TGTGCCAGCAGCTTGTCGACAGGGGGACGGAGCAATCAGCCCCAGCATTTT
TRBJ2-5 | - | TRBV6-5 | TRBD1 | CASLQGAQETQYF | TGTGCCAGCCTACAGGGGGCGCAAGAGACCCAGTACTTC
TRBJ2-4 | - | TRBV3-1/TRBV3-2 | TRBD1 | CASSQRDRESIQYF | TGTGCCAGCAGCCAACGGGACAGGGAAAGCATTCAGTACTTC
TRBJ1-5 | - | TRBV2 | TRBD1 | CASSEGQRNQPQHF | TGTGCCAGCAGTGAGGGACAGCGCAATCAGCCCCAGCATTTT
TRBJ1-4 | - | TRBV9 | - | CASSVALGAGANEKLFF | TGTGCCAGCAGCGTAGCTCTGGGGGCCGGGGCTAATGAAAAACTGTTTTTT
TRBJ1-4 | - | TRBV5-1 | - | CASSLRSSNEKLFF | TGCGCCAGCAGCCTTCGGAGCTCTAATGAAAAACTGTTTTTT
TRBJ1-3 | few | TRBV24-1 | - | CATSEGGTIYF | TGTGCCACCAGTGAAGGGGGAACCATATATTTT
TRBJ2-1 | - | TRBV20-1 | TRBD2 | CSASHGRSINEQFF | TGCAGTGCTAGTCACGGGAGGTCCATTAATGAGCAGTTCTTC
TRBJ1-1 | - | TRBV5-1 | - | CASSLDGTRNTEAFF | TGCGCCAGCAGCTTGGACGGGACAAGGAACACTGAAGCTTTCTTT
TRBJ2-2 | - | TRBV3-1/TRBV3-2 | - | CASSQGPGATGELFF | TGTGCCAGCAGCCAAGGACCAGGGGCCACCGGGGAGCTGTTTTTT
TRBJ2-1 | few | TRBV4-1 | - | CASSQERASADEQFF | TGCGCCAGCAGCCAAGAGCGGGCTAGCGCCGATGAGCAGTTCTTC
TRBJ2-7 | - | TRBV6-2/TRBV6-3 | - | CASSYGHAYEQYF | TGTGCCAGCAGTTACGGGCATGCCTACGAGCAGTACTTC
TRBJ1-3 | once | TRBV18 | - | CASSREQPISGNTIYF | TGTGCCAGCTCACGAGAACAGCCAATTTCTGGAAACACCATATATTTT